This TCR beta chain was captured by sequencing in a study of blood T cell repertoires in COVID-19. Study-level background: PBMCs, B-cell-depleted T cells, or T cells provided the cDNA or gDNA that made up the material.

This table comes from immunoSEQ multiplex PCR, and its TCRdb copy is limited to in-frame clones, with some not included. The sample shows 470,000 or so clones, 85% to 90% of them seen only once. The clonotype comes from a woman aged 25 to 39 with acute or convalescent COVID-19. Sequencing was performed on peripheral blood.

CDR3 sequence: CASSFGLAGMNYEQYF. CDR3 sequence (DNA): TGTGCCAGCAGTTTCGGACTAGCGGGGATGAACTACGAGCAGTACTTC. The gene calls are TRBV28 and TRBJ2-7, with 12 bases identical to TRBD2. V lost 3 bases, J lost 3 bases, and 6 bases stayed unmatched. The CDR3 runs to 16 residues. In germline, CDR1 is MDHEN, CDR2 SYDVKM.